This is a list of T cell receptor beta chains from one sample in a study of shared clonotypes between healthy human individuals. Some clones are missing from TCRdb's copy, which holds only in-frame ones; the method was immunoSEQ multiplex PCR. This table holds more than 450,000 clones, around 74% found once. Sequencing input: PBMCs. The receptors derive from a woman between 40 and 55 years old in good health. Some clones in this sample may be carry-over from other donors' samples. The CDR3 runs from the conserved cysteine through the conserved F or W. D genes are given only for firm matches. Clone size is stated in some rows and not others, as once, few, many or a class when expanded.

d_call j_call clone_size cdr3_length v_call cdr3_nt cdr3_aa
- TRBJ2-2 - 16 TRBV7-3 TGTGCCAGCAGCTCCTCCCCAGGGGCGAACACCGGGGAGCTGTTTTTT CASSSSPGANTGELFF
TRBD1 TRBJ2-1 - 16 TRBV7-2 TGTGCCAGCAGCCCCCTGTTACGGACAGGGGGGAATGAGCAGTTCTTC CASSPLLRTGGNEQFF
- TRBJ1-3 once 12 TRBV7-3 TGTGCCAGCAGCTCGGGCGGTAACACCATATATTTT CASSSGGNTIYF
TRBD2 TRBJ2-1 - 19 TRBV27 TGTGCCAGCAGTGCCCCGAGCCCTCTAGCGGGGACCTCCTACAATGAGCAGTTCTTC CASSAPSPLAGTSYNEQFF
TRBD2 TRBJ2-3 - 13 TRBV28 TGTGCCAGCAGTCGGGACTATAGGGATACGCAGTATTTT CASSRDYRDTQYF
- TRBJ2-6 - 20 TRBV27 TGTGCCAGCAGTTTGCTGTTCCGGGTGCCGAGCCTCCTCGGGGCCAACGTCCTGACTTTC CASSLLFRVPSLLGANVLTF
- TRBJ2-7 - 16 TRBV4-1 TGCGCCAGCAGCCAAGGGGGCCAATCCTCCTCCTACGAGCAGTACTTC CASSQGGQSSSYEQYF
TRBD1 TRBJ2-1 once 15 TRBV4-3 TGCGCCAGCAGCCAAAGGGACAGGGCTTACAATGAGCAGTTCTTC CASSQRDRAYNEQFF
TRBD1 TRBJ2-2 many 13 TRBV10-3 TGTGCCTCGACAGGGGAGTCCACCGGGGAGCTGTTTTTT CASTGESTGELFF
- TRBJ2-5 - 14 TRBV11-2 TGTGCCAGCAGCTTAAGTACCCTAGGGGAGACCCAGTACTTC CASSLSTLGETQYF
TRBD1 TRBJ1-4 - 14 TRBV7-2 TGTGCCAGCAGCCTACAGGGGTTTAATGAAAAACTGTTTTTT CASSLQGFNEKLFF
- TRBJ2-2 - 14 TRBV25-1 TGTGCCAGCAGTCCCCCCATAGCCGCCGGGGAGCTGTTTTTT CASSPPIAAGELFF
- TRBJ1-3 - 18 TRBV4-1 TGCGCCAGCAGCCAAACCCTGACGACCGTTTTCTCTGGAAACACCATATATTTT CASSQTLTTVFSGNTIYF
- TRBJ2-7 - 15 TRBV11-3 TGTGCCAGCAGCTTAGGCCAAGTTGATACCTACGAGCAGTACTTC CASSLGQVDTYEQYF
- TRBJ1-4 - 15 TRBV4-1 TGCGCCAGCAGCCAAGACGGGGGCCTCAGTGAAAAACTGTTTTTT CASSQDGGLSEKLFF
- TRBJ1-1 - 13 TRBV11-2 TGTGCCAGCAGCTTAGTTTCGGGGGAAAAAGCTTTCTTT CASSLVSGEKAFF
- TRBJ1-1 - 12 TRBV7-8 TGTGCCAGCAGCTCTTTGGGGTTTCAAGCTTTCTTT CASSSLGFQAFF
- TRBJ2-1 - 13 TRBV29-1 TGCAGCACTCGGGAGTTCGGCGGGGATGAGCAGTTCTTC CSTREFGGDEQFF
TRBD2 TRBJ2-7 - 15 TRBV11-2 TGTGCCAGCAGCTGGGGGAGCGGGGGGACCTACGAGCAGTACTTC CASSWGSGGTYEQYF
- TRBJ1-2 - 12 TRBV5-1 TGCGCCAGCAGCTTGGAGGGGGATGGCTACACCTTC CASSLEGDGYTF
- TRBJ1-3 - 15 TRBV7-2 TGTGCCAGCAGAACAATACGGACGTCTACGGACACCATATATTTT CASRTIRTSTDTIYF
- TRBJ2-1 - 13 TRBV4-2 TGTGCCAGCAGCCAAACATGGGTCGATGAGCAGTTCTTC CASSQTWVDEQFF
- TRBJ2-1 - 15 TRBV29-1 TGCAGCGCTTCCCCCGCCGGGGGAGTGGACAATGAGCAGTTCTTC CSASPAGGVDNEQFF
- TRBJ2-1 once 13 TRBV2 TGTGCCAGCATCTTGGAGCCTGGCAATGAGCAGTTCTTC CASILEPGNEQFF
- TRBJ1-5 - 13 TRBV2 TGTGCCAGCAGAGAAGAATTCAATCAGCCCCAGCATTTT CASREEFNQPQHF
TRBD1 TRBJ2-2 once 15 TRBV4-3 TGCGCCAGCAGCCGAAACAGGGGATTGACCGGGGAGCTGTTTTTT CASSRNRGLTGELFF
- TRBJ2-3 few 14 TRBV11-3 TGTGCCAGCAGCTTAGGTGGTCATCGGGATACGCAGTATTTT CASSLGGHRDTQYF
TRBD1 TRBJ2-5 many 15 TRBV5-1 TGCGCCAGCAGCGTCTCGACAGGGGGCGAAGAGACCCAGTACTTC CASSVSTGGEETQYF
TRBD1 TRBJ2-7 - 16 TRBV18 TGTGCCAGCTCACCACGGGCTGGACAGGGGACCTACGAGCAGTACTTC CASSPRAGQGTYEQYF
TRBD2 TRBJ2-7 - 16 TRBV9 TGTGCCAGCAGCGTAGACGGAGCGGGAGGGTCCGGCGAGCAGTACTTC CASSVDGAGGSGEQYF
- TRBJ1-1 few 15 TRBV29-1 TGCAGCGTTGGTTCCCCCCAAATAAGTAACACTGAAGCTTTCTTT CSVGSPQISNTEAFF
- TRBJ2-7 - 16 TRBV21-1 TGTGCCAGCAGCAAAGTCAGTCGACCCAGCTCCTACGAGCAGTACTTC CASSKVSRPSSYEQYF
- TRBJ2-2 - 14 TRBV6-4 TGTGCCAGCAGCAGGGCCATGGCTTCCGGGGAGCTGTTTTTT CASSRAMASGELFF
- TRBJ2-4 - 13 TRBV28 TGTGCCAGCAGTTTTATCCCCAAAAACATTCAGTACTTC CASSFIPKNIQYF
- TRBJ2-5 many 14 TRBV7-7 TGTGCTAGCAGCCCCGTTGGGGGAGAAGAGACCCAGTACTTC CASSPVGGEETQYF
- TRBJ1-4 many 15 TRBV5-4 TGTGCCAGCAGCCGGGAGGGAGGGCCTAATGAAAAACTGTTTTTT CASSREGGPNEKLFF
- TRBJ1-5 - 14 TRBV16 TGTGCCAGCAGCGGGCAGAATAGCAATCAGCCCCAGCATTTT CASSGQNSNQPQHF
TRBD1 TRBJ2-7 - 15 TRBV14 TGTGCCAGCAGCCAAGGCAGGGGGCAAAACTACGAGCAGTACTTC CASSQGRGQNYEQYF
TRBD1 TRBJ2-7 - 16 TRBV28 TGTGCCAGCAGTGGTCCAAGGGGACAGTTCACCTACGAGCAGTACTTC CASSGPRGQFTYEQYF
- TRBJ2-2 - 14 TRBV14 TGTGCCAGCAGCCAAGGCAGATACACCGGGGAGCTGTTTTTT CASSQGRYTGELFF
- TRBJ1-5 - 13 TRBV7-8 TGTGCCAGCAGCCCACAGAGCAATCAGCCCCAGCATTTT CASSPQSNQPQHF